These 32 T cell receptor beta chains share one sample of origin, sequenced in a study of molecular identifiers for immune sequencing clone quantification. TCRdb recomputed calls from the PCR reads with MiXCR, one row per CDR3 protein. This sample has tens of thousands of distinct CDR3 sequences; under 30% occur once, and the top ten carry 1.9%. Specimen: naive CD8+ T cells from blood, with Jurkat cell RNA spiked in. Subset here: FACS-sorted CD8+CD4-CCR7+CD45RA+ naive T cells. These receptors originate from a human donor in good health. Some libraries in this study had Jurkat cell RNA spiked in.

This clonotype has only a few counts. The chain employs TRBV3-1 and TRBJ2-7, with a weak D call TRBD2 (5 bases). This CDR3 has 20 residues. CDR1 is LGHDT and CDR2 is YNNKEL in the germline V gene (reference sequence). V was clipped by 2 bases and J by 3 bases, with 29 bases between them. This chain's CDR3 is CASSQLIRTEADPTYYEQYF. CDR3 nucleotides: TGTGCCAGCAGCCAACTCATAAGGACGGAGGCCGACCCAACATACTACGAGCAGTACTTC.

Comment on this clonotype: Since a much larger clone is just one base distant, this may be a read error. The rearrangement links TRBV29-1 to TRBJ2-7, with TRBD1 matching over 7 bases. The CDR3 spans 12 residues. Germline CDR1 is SQVTM and CDR2 is ANQGSEA. CDR3 loop: CSAEQGKYEQYF. The DNA of the CDR3 is TGCAGCGCTGAACAGGGGAAATACGAGCAGTACTTC.

This clonotype was detected many times. CDR3 DNA: TGTGCCAGCGGACTTAATACAGATACGCAGTATTTT. The encoded protein is CASGLNTDTQYF. V usage is TRBV19 and J usage is TRBJ2-3; possibly TRBD2 for D (5 bases). Germline CDR1 reads LNHDA; CDR2 reads SQIVND (reference sequence). The CDR3 runs to 12 residues. Trimming shortened V by 9 bases and J by 3 bases, and 10 bases separated the two germline ends.

This clonotype showed up many times. The rearrangement joins TRBV9 to TRBJ2-2; tentatively, D is TRBD2 (7 bases). The ends were cut back, 3 bases at V and 2 bases at J, with 11 bases in the middle. CDR1 is SGDLS, CDR2 YYNGEE, per germline. The CDR3 length is 15 residues. The CDR3 spells CASSEGGGNTGELFF. The CDR3 DNA reads TGTGCCAGCAGCGAGGGAGGGGGTAACACCGGGGAGCTGTTTTTT.

This clonotype occurred many times. This chain joins TRBV3-1 and TRBJ2-7; D is possibly TRBD2 (6 bases). V lost 3 bases to trimming and J lost 0 bases, with 6 bases between them. This CDR3 is built from 13 residues. Per the germline V gene, CDR1 is LGHDT and CDR2 is YNNKEL (reference sequence). The CDR3 DNA sequence: TGTGCCAGCAGCCAGACTAGCTCCTACGAGCAGTACTTC. The encoded protein is CASSQTSSYEQYF.

Concerning this clonotype: It is likely a read error, because the conserved phenylalanine at the end of the CDR3 is missing. V gene TRBV20-1 combines with J gene TRBJ2-2; maybe TRBD2 (6 bases). Germline V gene data show CDR1 as DFQATT and CDR2 as SNEGSKA (reference sequence). This CDR3 is built from 17 residues. The V gene lost 2 bases and the J gene lost 6 bases, with 22 bases spanning the gap. The CDR3 region has the DNA TGCAGTGCTAGACGCGAGGTTAGACTAGTCCCGGCCGGGGAGCTGTTTTTA. The encoded protein is CSARREVRLVPAGELFL.

This clonotype was seen ten or more times. The V and J genes are TRBV4-3 and TRBJ2-1, with TRBD1 matching 10 bases. The V gene's germline CDR1 is LGHNA and CDR2 YSLEER. The junction had 2 bases not matched to a gene; V was cut back by 3 bases and J by 3 bases. The CDR3 covers 15 residues. Here the CDR3 reads CASSQDRGNYNEQFF. CDR3 DNA: TGCGCCAGCAGCCAGGACAGGGGGAACTACAATGAGCAGTTCTTC.

This clonotype appeared many times. V usage is TRBV6-5 and J usage is TRBJ2-7, with D possibly TRBD2 on 5 matching bases. The CDR3 length is 13 residues. CDR1 is MNHEY and CDR2 is SVGAGI in the germline V gene. V shed 8 bases and J shed 2 bases, with 13 bases lying between them. Here the CDR3 reads CASGLRTAYEQYF. In nucleotides, the CDR3 is TGTGCCAGCGGCTTAAGGACTGCCTACGAGCAGTACTTC.

This clonotype was seen at least ten times. CDR3 region: CASSSGWTLSPFSYGYTF. CDR3 DNA sequence: TGTGCCAGCAGTTCCGGGTGGACCCTAAGCCCTTTTAGCTATGGCTACACCTTC. The gene calls are TRBV28 and TRBJ1-2; no firm D call. The CDR3 covers 18 residues. V gave up 4 bases and J gave up 4 bases, with 25 bases separating them. CDR1 is MDHEN, CDR2 SYDVKM, per germline.

This clonotype has at least ten counts. The chain recombines TRBV27 with TRBJ2-6; TRBD1 matches at 9 bases. The CDR3 is 16 residues long. V was pared by 3 bases and J by 1 base, with 1 base of the junction left unmatched. Germline V gene sequence: CDR1 MNHEY, CDR2 SMNVEV (reference sequence). CDR3: CASSLGTGSGANVLTF. The DNA of the CDR3 is TGTGCCAGCAGTTTGGGGACAGGGTCTGGGGCCAACGTCCTGACTTTC.

This clonotype appeared many times. The chain links TRBV19 to TRBJ2-5, with 8 bases lining up with TRBD1. Germline V gene sequence: CDR1 LNHDA, CDR2 SQIVND (reference sequence). The CDR3 has 15 amino acids. The V and J ends lost 5 bases and 2 bases, in that order; junction bases with no gene match: 7. The CDR3 is CASSVWTGRQETQYF. The DNA for the CDR3 is TGTGCCAGTAGTGTCTGGACAGGGCGGCAAGAGACCCAGTACTTC.

As regards this clonotype: This clone may be a read error of a much larger clone one base away. The rearrangement links TRBV14 to TRBJ2-2; 7 nucleotides match TRBD1. Germline V gives CDR1 SGHDN, CDR2 FVKESK. The CDR3 has 17 residues. CDR3 sequence reads: CASSRLTAQGYTGVLFF. CDR3 coding DNA: TGTGCCAGCAGCCGACTTACCGCACAGGGGTACACCGGGGTGCTGTTTTTT.

The sample holds a few counts of this clonotype. This chain connects TRBV5-5 to TRBJ2-3, with 8 bases that match TRBD1. With 7 bases clipped from V and 2 bases from J, the junction kept 15 bases outside the gene matches. The CDR3 sequence is 17 residues long. Germline V gene data show CDR1 as SGHKS and CDR2 as YYEKEE (reference sequence). The CDR3 bases are TGTGCCAGCGGCCCGCAAGGACAGGGACAACCCACAGATACGCAGTATTTT. Translating gives CASGPQGQGQPTDTQYF.

There are a few counts of this clonotype. The chain combines TRBV11-2 with TRBJ2-7, with unresolved D. This CDR3 has 16 amino acids. Germline CDR1 reads SGHAT; CDR2 reads FQNNGV. Trimming took off 3 bases at V and 7 bases at J, with 22 bases between the two ends. In nucleotides, the CDR3 is TGTGCCAGCAGCTTGGTCGGCGTCAGGACCCCCTGGGAGCAGTACTTC. Its translation is CASSLVGVRTPWEQYF.

This chain links TRBV27 with TRBJ2-7, with D possibly matching TRBD2 (5 bases). Germline V lookup: CDR1 MNHEY, CDR2 SMNVEV (reference sequence). Trimming pared 6 bases from V and 4 bases from J, leaving 13 bases between. The CDR3 is 13 amino acids. The CDR3 is CASRPSPGYEQYF. The CDR3 bases are TGTGCCAGCAGACCCTCTCCGGGGTACGAGCAGTACTTC.

This clonotype was seen only a few times. The rearrangement joins TRBV27 to TRBJ2-7, with TRBD1 matching over 10 bases. The CDR3 consists of 16 residues. Trimming took 7 bases from V and 0 from J; bases not matched to a gene: 9. Germline values: CDR1 MNHEY, CDR2 SMNVEV (reference sequence). The CDR3 nucleotides read TGTGCCAGCAAGACAGGGGGCCCCGGAAGCTCCTACGAGCAGTACTTC. Residues: CASKTGGPGSSYEQYF.

This clonotype was counted many times. The rearrangement links TRBV28 to TRBJ1-1; 7 bases are shared with TRBD1. Looked up from germline, CDR1 is MDHEN and CDR2 is SYDVKM. Trimming at V came to 6 bases and at J to 2 bases, leaving 9 bases not matched to a gene. The CDR3 consists of 15 residues. The CDR3 DNA follows: TGTGCCAGCAGACTTACAGGGGATCTCAACACTGAAGCTTTCTTT. Translation gives CASRLTGDLNTEAFF.

This clonotype appeared many times. The V call is TRBV30, the J call TRBJ1-3; no clear D gene. CDR1 is GTSNPN and CDR2 is SVGIG in the germline V gene (reference sequence). The V gene lost 0 bases and the J gene lost 0 bases, with 12 bases spanning the gap. This CDR3 has 16 residues. The CDR3 sequence is CAWSVVGYYSGNTIYF. The CDR3 nucleotides read TGTGCCTGGAGTGTGGTTGGCTACTACTCTGGAAACACCATATATTTT.

This clonotype was seen ten or more times. V and J are TRBV27 and TRBJ1-1, with 8 nucleotides matching TRBD1. With V trimmed by 5 bases and J by 5 bases, 7 bases remained unmatched. CDR3 length: 14 residues. Germline CDR1 and CDR2: MNHEY and SMNVEV (reference sequence). CDR3 loop: CASSLPGGRTEAFF. The CDR3 DNA is TGTGCCAGCAGTCTCCCAGGGGGCCGAACTGAAGCTTTCTTT.

The table lists this clonotype with many counts. The chain has TRBV12-3 or TRBV12-4 and TRBJ1-5; no reliable D call. CDR3 length: 14 residues. Trimming pared 1 base from V and 3 bases from J, leaving 7 bases between. CDR3 in DNA: TGTGCCAGCAGTTTAGGAACTTCCAATCAGCCCCAGCATTTT. Translated, it gives CASSLGTSNQPQHF.

This clonotype was counted only a few times. This chain links TRBV6-2 or TRBV6-3 with TRBJ2-1; 11 bases line up with TRBD2. From germline, CDR1 is MNHEY and CDR2 SVGEGT. Trimming took 3 bases from V and 5 from J; bases not matched to a gene: 3. This CDR3 region has 15 residues. CDR3: CASSYLGLADNEQFF. CDR3 DNA: TGTGCCAGCAGTTATTTGGGACTAGCGGACAATGAGCAGTTCTTC.

This clonotype was seen ten or more times. This chain links TRBV12-3 or TRBV12-4 with TRBJ2-7; unclear D gene. This CDR3 is 14 amino acids long. V gave up 4 bases and J gave up 3 bases, with 13 bases separating them. The DNA of the CDR3 is TGTGCCAGCAGTTATCCTGGCCGTATCTACGAGCAGTACTTC. Amino acid sequence: CASSYPGRIYEQYF.

As regards this clonotype: This clone may be a read error of a much larger clone one base away. The chain combines TRBV10-3 with TRBJ2-7; the D gene could be TRBD1 or TRBD2 (5 bases each). Germline V gene sequence: CDR1 ENHRY, CDR2 SYGVKD. CDR3 length: 12 residues. Trimming pared 11 bases from V and 9 bases from J, leaving 20 bases between. The CDR3 protein is CAHAGWENAQYF. For the CDR3, the DNA is TGTGCCCACGCAGGGTGGGAGAACGCGCAGTACTTC.

This clonotype was seen many times. The J gene is TRBJ1-5, the V gene TRBV24-1, with D possibly being TRBD1 (5 bases). V dropped 5 bases and J dropped 3 bases, with 10 bases sitting between them. Germline lookup yields CDR1 KGHDR and CDR2 SFDVKD. The CDR3 spans 14 residues. The CDR3 DNA sequence: TGTGCCACCAGTGGGACAAGCTTCAATCAGCCCCAGCATTTT. Protein: CATSGTSFNQPQHF.

Ten or more counts support this clonotype. The chain uses TRBV4-3 and TRBJ2-1; 10 bases fit TRBD1. CDR3 length: 16 residues. The ends lost 1 base at V and 6 bases at J; junction bases unmatched: 6. In germline, CDR1 is LGHNA, CDR2 YSLEER. The CDR3 here is CASSQARQGAANEQFF. DNA of the CDR3: TGCGCCAGCAGCCAAGCGAGACAGGGGGCCGCCAATGAGCAGTTCTTC.

Comments on this clonotype: This may be a read error, as it is one base from a much larger clone. The rearrangement uses TRBV7-9 and TRBJ1-1; D is ambiguous. V was pared by 2 bases and J by 2 bases, with 9 bases between. Germline loops: CDR1 SEHNR, CDR2 FQNEAQ (reference sequence). The CDR3 consists of 14 residues. DNA for the CDR3: TGTGCCAGCAGCTTAAGAGGTTATAACACTGAAGCTTTCTTT. Translating gives CASSLRGYNTEAFF.

The sample holds many counts of this clonotype. The CDR3 is CSVETVYGYTF. The CDR3 coding sequence is TGCAGCGTTGAGACAGTCTATGGCTACACCTTC. This sequence joins TRBV29-1 and TRBJ1-2; maybe TRBD1 (5 bases). V was shortened by 3 bases and J by 4 bases, with 6 bases between the two germline ends. The CDR3 covers 11 residues. In germline, CDR1 is SQVTM, CDR2 ANQGSEA.

This clonotype has at least ten counts. The CDR3 reads CSARGEGRSTGGTEAFF. The CDR3 nucleotides read TGCAGTGCTAGAGGAGAGGGCCGATCCACTGGGGGCACTGAAGCTTTCTTT. V usage is TRBV20-1 and J usage is TRBJ1-1, with D perhaps matching TRBD1 (5 bases). The germline V gene has CDR1 DFQATT and CDR2 SNEGSKA (reference sequence). This CDR3 comprises 17 residues. Trimming took 1 base from V and 4 from J, leaving 22 bases between them.

Note on this clonotype: A much larger clone lies a single base off, so this may be a read error. V is TRBV27 and J is TRBJ1-1; maybe TRBD1 (6 bases). The CDR3 consists of 14 residues. Germline lookup yields CDR1 MNHEY and CDR2 SMNVEV (reference sequence). This chain's CDR3 is CAGSLTMGAPEAFF. CDR3 coding DNA: TGTGCCGGCAGTTTAACGATGGGGGCCCCTGAAGCTTTCTTT.

Details on this clonotype: Relative to the germline gene, one junction end is altered; a read error may explain this. This rearrangement joins TRBV11-2 to TRBJ1-1, with a possible D match to TRBD1 (6 bases). Germline CDR1 and CDR2: SGHAT and FQNNGV. The CDR3 loop spans 16 amino acids. The CDR3 region is CASSLAVRGSNTEAVF. DNA of the CDR3: TGTGCCAGCAGCTTAGCTGTCAGGGGCTCGAACACTGAAGCTGTCTTT.

A few counts support this clonotype. The rearrangement uses TRBV27 and TRBJ2-7; no clear D gene. Looked up from germline, CDR1 is MNHEY and CDR2 is SMNVEV (reference sequence). The CDR3 has 15 amino acids. Deletions cut 7 bases from V and 3 bases from J, with 19 bases between. The CDR3 DNA reads TGTGCCAGCACCACGCCGATCGGGTCCGGCTACGAGCAGTACTTC. It yields the protein CASTTPIGSGYEQYF.

This clonotype has just one count. This could be a read error, since a much larger clone is one nucleotide away. This chain joins TRBV10-3 and TRBJ1-1, with TRBD1 matching 7 bases. Trimming cost V 10 bases and J 6 bases; bases outside gene matches: 8. This CDR3 contains 12 residues. The germline V gene has CDR1 ENHRY and CDR2 SYGVKD. CDR3 nucleotide sequence: TGTGCCACCAGACAGGGCGAATCTGAAGCTTTCTTT. Amino acid sequence: CATRQGESEAFF.